The 28 T cell receptor beta chains in this list originate from one sample, sequenced in a study of T cells in Graves' hyperthyroidism and ophthalmopathy. From RNA transcripts, TCR beta CDR3 regions were amplified. An initial round of RT-PCR targeting the TCR CDR3 relied on the HTBI primer set. One entry per CDR3 protein results from TCRdb running MiXCR on the multiplex PCR reads. The sample comprises about 350,000 distinct CDR3 sequences, around 14% of which are singletons, and roughly 25% rests with the top ten. Sequencing was performed on blood. The receptor set was obtained from a woman in her thirties with Graves' hyperthyroidism.

This clonotype has ten or more counts. The rearrangement uses TRBV3-1 and TRBJ1-1; TRBD1 is a possible D gene (5 bases). Germline CDR1 is LGHDT and CDR2 is YNNKEL (reference sequence). The V end lost 1 base, the J end lost 7 bases, and 10 bases lay between the germline ends. This CDR3 spans 13 amino acids. The CDR3 bases are TGTGCCAGCAGCCAAGCAACAGGTTTTGAAGCTTTCTTT. This gives the protein CASSQATGFEAFF.

This clonotype has a count of ten or more. The V and J genes are TRBV2 and TRBJ1-5; no reliable D call. Trimming took off 0 bases at V and 5 bases at J, with 11 bases between the two ends. The CDR3 length is 15 residues. Germline CDR1 SNHLY, CDR2 FYNNEI. The CDR3 region is CASSEALRRHQPQHF. The CDR3 nucleotides are TGTGCCAGCAGTGAAGCGTTGAGGCGCCATCAGCCCCAGCATTTT.

The V and J genes are TRBV7-9 and TRBJ2-7; TRBD2 aligns across 7 bases. This CDR3 has 15 residues. Germline CDR1 and CDR2: SEHNR and FQNEAQ (reference sequence). V trimming: 6 bases; J trimming: 2 bases; junction bases outside the gene matches: 10. The DNA for the CDR3 is TGTGCCAGCAGTCCCGCCGGGAGGAATACCTACGAGCAGTACTTC. Translating gives CASSPAGRNTYEQYF.

This clonotype appeared many times. The CDR3 DNA sequence: TGTGCCAGCAGCCCAGACAGGGGAGGGTCTGAAGCTTTCTTT. This sequence encodes CASSPDRGGSEAFF. This chain links TRBV7-2 with TRBJ1-1; 8 bases match TRBD1. CDR1 and CDR2 (germline): SGHTA, FQGNSA. V lost 5 bases and J lost 6; bases outside the gene matches: 8. The CDR3 extends over 14 amino acids.

This clonotype was seen at least ten times. J is TRBJ2-7 and V is TRBV7-2; D is ambiguous. Trimming took 6 bases from V and 2 from J, leaving 11 bases between them. CDR1 and CDR2 (germline): SGHTA, FQGNSA. The CDR3 spans 13 residues. The CDR3: CASSPHSAYEQYF. CDR3 in DNA: TGTGCCAGCAGTCCTCATAGTGCCTACGAGCAGTACTTC. Using reference TRBV7-2 and TRBJ2-7 for the parts outside the CDR3, the full variable domain is GAGVSQSPSNKVTEKGKDVELRCDPISGHTALYWYRQSLGQGLEFLIYFQGNSAPDKSGLPSDRFSAERTGGSVSTLTIQRTQQEDSAVYLCASSPHSAYEQYFGPGTRLTVT.

This clonotype appeared a few times. The genes are TRBV18 and TRBJ2-1, with D possibly called TRBD1 or TRBD2 (5 bases each). Between the trimmed V and J ends, which lost 0 bases and 7 bases, there was a span of 7 bases. Per the germline V gene, CDR1 is KGHSH and CDR2 is LQKENI. The CDR3 extends over 13 amino acids. DNA for the CDR3: TGTGCCAGCTCACCACCGGGACGAAATGAGCAGTTCTTC. The encoded protein is CASSPPGRNEQFF. The full variable domain, rest sourced from reference TRBV18 and TRBJ2-1, is NAGVMQNPRHLVRRRGQEARLRCSPMKGHSHVYWYRQLPEEGLKFMVYLQKENIIDESGMPKERFSAEFPKEGPSILRIQQVVRGDSAAYFCASSPPGRNEQFFGPGTRLTVL.

The chain uses TRBV6-5 and TRBJ2-5, with TRBD1 matching 7 bases. J was trimmed by 5 bases and V by 4 bases; bases with no gene match: 7. The CDR3 loop spans 14 amino acids. Germline-derived CDR1 and CDR2 are MNHEY and SVGAGI. CDR3 nucleotides: TGTGCCAGCAGTTTTACAGGGGTAGGCGAGACCCAGTACTTC. This codes for CASSFTGVGETQYF.

On this clonotype: A much larger clone lies a single base off, so this may be a read error. V gene TRBV30 combines with J gene TRBJ1-1; TRBD1 agrees at 10 bases. The CDR3 is 14 residues long. V lost 2 bases to trimming and J lost 6 bases; unmatched junction nucleotides: 6. CDR1 is GTSNPN, CDR2 SVGIG, per germline (reference sequence). This CDR3 is CAWSLTGGNAEAFF. The CDR3 DNA sequence: TGTGCCTGGAGTTTGACAGGGGGCAACGCTGAAGCTTTCTTT.

This clonotype showed up just a few times. The chain joins TRBV29-1 to TRBJ2-3, with TRBD2 matching over 9 bases. The CDR3 has 17 amino acids. The V segment lost 7 bases and the J segment 4 bases; nucleotides outside the gene matches: 18. Germline V gene sequence: CDR1 SQVTM, CDR2 ANQGSEA. The CDR3 DNA is TGCAGCGGCATGGGCGGGAGGGCCTTAGATGGAGCAGATACGCAGTATTTT. Protein: CSGMGGRALDGADTQYF.

This clonotype was recorded at least ten times. The chain employs TRBV20-1 and TRBJ2-1, with D tentatively TRBD2 (6 bases). The V end was cut by 3 bases, the J end by 4 bases, with 16 bases between. The CDR3 sequence is 15 residues long. CDR1 and CDR2 from the germline V gene are DFQATT and SNEGSKA (reference sequence). CDR3 region: CSASSLLGGYNEQFF. The CDR3 DNA sequence: TGCAGTGCTAGTTCGCTGCTGGGGGGTTACAATGAGCAGTTCTTC.

This clonotype occurred many times. The chain employs TRBV7-3 and TRBJ2-5, with D maybe TRBD1 (6 bases). With 5 bases removed from V and 0 bases from J, the gap between germline ends came to 13 bases. Germline CDR1 is SGHTA and CDR2 is FQGTGA. There are 15 residues in the CDR3. The CDR3 here is CASSRQDLNQETQYF. The CDR3, as DNA: TGTGCCAGCAGCCGACAGGACCTAAACCAAGAGACCCAGTACTTC.

This clonotype showed up just a few times. This CDR3 is CASSATSGSFDEQFF. The CDR3 region has the DNA TGTGCCAGCAGCGCTACTAGCGGGAGTTTCGATGAGCAGTTCTTC. This chain links TRBV6-1 with TRBJ2-1, with TRBD2 identical over 11 bases. V lost 6 bases and J lost 8; bases outside the gene matches: 9. CDR1 MNHNS and CDR2 SASEGT come from the germline V gene. CDR3 length: 15 residues.

This rearrangement joins TRBV30 to TRBJ1-4, with 7 bases that match TRBD1. The V and J ends lost 3 bases and 8 bases, in that order; junction bases with no gene match: 15. CDR1 is GTSNPN, CDR2 SVGIG, per germline (reference sequence). The CDR3 length is 16 residues. The CDR3 DNA reads as TGTGCCTGGAGCTCCCCACCGGGACCGACAGGGGAAAAACTGTTTTTT. The encoded protein is CAWSSPPGPTGEKLFF.

This clonotype was seen repeatedly, ten times or more. The chain carries TRBV27 and TRBJ2-1; TRBD2 matches 7 bases. J was trimmed by 2 bases and V by 2 bases; bases with no gene match: 6. The CDR3 sequence is 16 residues long. Germline lookup yields CDR1 MNHEY and CDR2 SMNVEV (reference sequence). CDR3 nucleotides: TGTGCCAGCAGTTTACGGGCTAGCGGTCCCTACAATGAGCAGTTCTTC. This translates into CASSLRASGPYNEQFF.

About this clonotype: Relative to the germline gene, one junction end is altered; a read error may explain this. This chain links TRBV5-1 with TRBJ1-1; no definite D call. Germline assignment: CDR1 SGHRS and CDR2 YFSETQ. This CDR3 contains 14 residues. The CDR3 is CASSLYGLTYEAFF. The CDR3 nucleotides are TGTGCCAGCAGCTTGTACGGATTGACGTACGAAGCTTTCTTT.

Only a few counts were recorded for this clonotype. This may be a read error, as it is one base from a much larger clone. The chain carries TRBV7-2 and TRBJ2-3; unclear D gene. The assigned J gene may be wrong: the sequence end matches TRBJ1-5 better. This CDR3 contains 16 residues. Germline CDR1 is SGHTA and CDR2 is FQGNSA. The CDR3 reads CASSLVLRALTDTQHF. CDR3 coding DNA: TGTGCCAGCAGCTTAGTGTTGCGCGCCCTCACAGATACGCAGCATTTT.

The rearrangement uses TRBV20-1 and TRBJ1-2; D is undetermined. The V end was cut by 5 bases, the J end by 0 bases, with 22 bases between. The CDR3 is 17 amino acids. Germline loops: CDR1 DFQATT, CDR2 SNEGSKA (reference sequence). The CDR3 loop reads CSALPFFVDSANYGYTF. The CDR3 DNA sequence: TGCAGTGCTCTCCCATTTTTCGTCGATTCAGCTAACTATGGCTACACCTTC.

This clonotype was recorded at least ten times. This chain connects TRBV20-1 to TRBJ1-1, with 10 positions matching TRBD1. V shed 6 bases and J 7 bases; nucleotides not matched to a gene: 11. CDR1 is DFQATT and CDR2 is SNEGSKA in the germline V gene (reference sequence). The CDR3 has 14 residues. For the CDR3, the DNA is TGCAGTGCCAGAAGCGGGACAGGGGAAAGTGAAGCTTTCTTT. Translating gives CSARSGTGESEAFF.

This clonotype was seen at least ten times. J is TRBJ1-3 and V is TRBV2, with a weak D call TRBD1 (6 bases). The CDR3 consists of 15 residues. Germline lookup yields CDR1 SNHLY and CDR2 FYNNEI. V lost 8 bases to trimming and J lost 0 bases, with 14 bases between them. CDR3 protein: CASGNTGNSGNTIYF. The CDR3 DNA sequence: TGTGCCAGCGGGAACACAGGGAACTCTGGAAACACCATATATTTT.

Ten or more counts support this clonotype. The gene calls are TRBV11-2 and TRBJ2-3; D not resolved. Trimming left V 2 bases short and J 2 bases short, with 8 bases between. Germline values: CDR1 SGHAT, CDR2 FQNNGV. The CDR3 totals 14 residues. CDR3 sequence: CASSLQWATDTQYF. DNA for the CDR3: TGTGCCAGCAGCTTACAGTGGGCCACAGATACGCAGTATTTT.

Only a few counts were recorded for this clonotype. The DNA of the CDR3 is TGCAGTGCTATTAGCCAGCTCGACACTGAAGCTTTCTTT. It encodes CSAISQLDTEAFF. The gene calls are TRBV20-1 and TRBJ1-1; D not certain. Per germline, CDR1 DFQATT and CDR2 SNEGSKA (reference sequence). The V and J ends lost 4 bases and 3 bases respectively, with 12 bases between them. The CDR3 spans 13 residues.

Ten or more counts support this clonotype. This sequence joins TRBV20-1 and TRBJ2-5; 12 bases are shared with TRBD2. Germline trimming cut 6 bases from V and 3 bases from J; bases unmatched to any gene: 8. Germline CDR1 and CDR2: DFQATT and SNEGSKA (reference sequence). The CDR3 has 15 residues. CDR3 protein: CSANGLAGKEETQYF. The DNA of the CDR3 is TGCAGTGCGAACGGACTAGCGGGAAAGGAAGAGACCCAGTACTTC.

This clonotype showed up just a few times. CDR3: CASSPRGTREKTQYF. The CDR3 nucleotides are TGTGCCAGCTCACCTCGCGGGACTAGGGAGAAGACCCAGTACTTC. V gene TRBV18 combines with J gene TRBJ2-5; the match to TRBD2 covers 8 bases. The J segment lost 6 bases and the V segment lost 3 bases, leaving 9 bases of the junction unmatched. This CDR3 is 15 amino acids long. Germline values: CDR1 KGHSH, CDR2 LQKENI.

This clonotype was detected a few times. This chain joins TRBV29-1 and TRBJ2-3; weak D call: TRBD2 (6 bases). There are 13 residues in the CDR3. V dropped 5 bases and J dropped 2 bases, with 11 bases sitting between them. Germline assignment: CDR1 SQVTM and CDR2 ANQGSEA. As DNA, the CDR3 is TGCAGCGTTAGTCGGAGGGCCACAGATACGCAGTATTTT. It translates to CSVSRRATDTQYF.

This clonotype was counted only a few times. The chain uses TRBV5-1 and TRBJ2-7, with 16 nucleotides matching TRBD2. The CDR3 totals 17 residues. Germline V gene sequence: CDR1 SGHRS, CDR2 YFSETQ. Trimming took 4 bases from V and 6 from J; bases not matched to a gene: 10. The CDR3 nucleotides read TGCGCCAGCAGCCGAACCCCGGGACTAGCGGGAGGGGGCGAGCAGTACTTC. This translates into CASSRTPGLAGGGEQYF.

As concerns this clonotype: Since a much larger clone is just one base distant, this may be a read error. The V call is TRBV24-1, the J call TRBJ2-2; D remains unclear. CDR1 is KGHDR and CDR2 is SFDVKD in the germline V gene. V lost 3 bases, J lost 4 bases, and 17 bases lay in between. This CDR3 region has 17 residues. CDR3 DNA sequence: TGTGCCACCAGTGATAAGAAGGGAATTCACGCCACCGGGGAGCTGTTTTTT. This translates into CATSDKKGIHATGELFF.

This chain links TRBV24-1 with TRBJ2-5, with TRBD2 matching over 7 bases. In germline, CDR1 is KGHDR, CDR2 SFDVKD. The length of the CDR3 is 14 residues. J gave up 4 bases and V 4 bases, and 5 bases lay outside the gene matches. This CDR3 reads CATSDTGLRETQYF. CDR3 in DNA: TGTGCCACCAGTGACACGGGACTACGAGAGACCCAGTACTTC.

This clonotype was picked up a small number of times. The chain employs TRBV2 and TRBJ2-1; perhaps TRBD1 as D (6 bases). The CDR3 extends over 15 amino acids. V was cut by 8 bases and J by 0 bases, with 14 bases left in between. Germline CDR1 SNHLY, CDR2 FYNNEI. CDR3 protein: CASVLHRDSYNEQFF. The CDR3 nucleotides are TGTGCCAGCGTCCTCCACAGGGACTCCTACAATGAGCAGTTCTTC.